The 21 T cell receptor beta chains below were found in one sample sequenced in a study of blood T cell repertoires in COVID-19 (dated by TCRdb to the early 2020s). Libraries came from the immunoSEQ multiplex PCR assay. The clones in this table, taken by TCRdb from immuneACCESS, are in-frame only. Not every clone is retained; where verified, under half of the shortfall comes from an unresolved V gene, and the cause of the rest is unknown. Across this sample there are more than 250,000 clones, with about 91% seen only once. The top ten clones comprise 1% to 1.5% of the sample. Sequencing was carried out using PBMCs or T cells enriched from blood (not recorded which). These receptors came from a woman between 40 and 55 years old with acute COVID-19.

This clone appeared a single time. V gene TRBV19 combines with J gene TRBJ1-1; D call uncertain. V lost 7 bases, J lost 1 base, and 16 bases lay in between. This CDR3 contains 15 residues. Germline CDR1 LNHDA, CDR2 SQIVND (reference sequence). The CDR3 reads CASIRMTSWNTEAFF. CDR3 nucleotide sequence: TGTGCCAGTATCCGTATGACAAGTTGGAACACTGAAGCTTTCTTT.

The V and J genes are TRBV6-5 and TRBJ1-6; 7 bases align to TRBD1. CDR3 size: 15 residues. V gave up 0 bases and J gave up 6 bases; unmatched junction bases: 2. Germline V gene lookup returns CDR1 MNHEY and CDR2 SVGAGI. CDR3 region: CASSYSSGGNSPLHF. The DNA of the CDR3 is TGTGCCAGCAGTTACTCGTCAGGGGGTAATTCACCCCTCCACTTT.

A remark on this clone: This CDR3 is also generated by other DNA sequences in the sample. The chain is built from TRBV10-3 and TRBJ1-2; 7 bases are a match to TRBD1. Germline V lookup: CDR1 ENHRY, CDR2 SYGVKD. CDR3 length: 13 residues. V gave up 2 bases and J gave up 8 bases; unmatched junction bases: 5. The CDR3, as DNA: TGTGCCATCAGTGAGGAGGGGGCGCGGGGCTACACCTTC. Encoded protein: CAISEEGARGYTF.

The chain couples TRBV11-1 to TRBJ2-5; D ambiguous. This CDR3 has 13 amino acids. Trimming left V 3 bases short and J 0 bases short, with 5 bases between. The germline gives CDR1 SGHAT, CDR2 FQDESV (reference sequence). The CDR3 is CASSFSDQETQYF. The CDR3 DNA reads as TGTGCCAGCAGCTTCTCCGACCAAGAGACCCAGTACTTC. Supplemented by reference TRBV11-1 and TRBJ2-5, the full variable domain reads EAEVAQSPRYKITEKSQAVAFWCDPISGHATLYWYRQILGQGPELLVQFQDESVVDDSQLPKDRFSAERLKGVDSTLKIQPAELGDSAMYLCASSFSDQETQYFGPGTRLLVL.

This CDR3 reads CSAEQGAQDTQYF. For the CDR3, the DNA is TGCAGCGCCGAACAGGGGGCTCAAGATACGCAGTATTTT. The chain links TRBV29-1 to TRBJ2-3, with TRBD1 matching over 9 bases. V dropped 7 bases and J dropped 5; count of bases not matched to a gene: 7. Germline values: CDR1 SQVTM, CDR2 ANQGSEA. The CDR3 has 13 amino acids.

The chain carries TRBV10-2 and TRBJ2-5; 11 nucleotides agree with TRBD1. The CDR3 contains 15 residues. The trim removed 10 bases at V and 5 bases at J, leaving 12 bases unmatched. Germline CDR1 reads WSHSY; CDR2 reads SAAADI. The CDR3 DNA is TGCGCCACCGGGAAAGGGGGACAGGGGGATGAGACCCAGTACTTC. This sequence encodes CATGKGGQGDETQYF.

The chain is built from TRBV7-3 and TRBJ2-2, with 7 bases fitting TRBD2. V was clipped by 5 bases and J by 7 bases; unmatched bases: 13. The CDR3 is 16 residues long. The germline gives CDR1 SGHTA, CDR2 FQGTGA. The CDR3 sequence is CASSLARPGGGGELFF. The CDR3 nucleotides are TGTGCCAGCAGCCTCGCACGACCGGGCGGGGGCGGGGAGCTGTTTTTT.

V and J are TRBV28 and TRBJ2-7; 9 bases are a match to TRBD1. Trimming took 7 bases from V and 4 from J; bases not matched to a gene: 14. Germline V CDR1 and CDR2: MDHEN, SYDVKM. The length of the CDR3 is 16 residues. CDR3 nucleotide sequence: TGTGCCAGCACCCCTCGCCCCGGGACAGGGATATACGAGCAGTACTTC. Its protein is CASTPRPGTGIYEQYF. Full variable domain (rest looked up from reference TRBV28 and TRBJ2-7): DVKVTQSSRYLVKRTGEKVFLECVQDMDHENMFWYRQDPGLGLRLIYFSYDVKMKEKGDIPEGYSVSREKKERFSLILESASTNQTSMYLCASTPRPGTGIYEQYFGPGTRLTVT.

The chain uses TRBV7-2 and TRBJ2-7, with D tentatively TRBD1 (6 bases). The CDR3 totals 14 residues. The germline CDR1 and CDR2 sequences are SGHTA and FQGNSA. The V gene lost 5 bases and the J gene lost 2 bases, with 13 bases spanning the gap. CDR3 coding DNA: TGTGCCAGCAGCGCTGGACAGATTACCTACGAGCAGTACTTC. Residues: CASSAGQITYEQYF.

The rearrangement joins TRBV7-6 to TRBJ2-1, with 9 positions matching TRBD2. This CDR3 has 16 amino acids. Unmatched junction bases numbered 4, after V lost 4 bases and J lost 0 bases. The germline gives CDR1 SGHVS, CDR2 FNYEAQ. This chain's CDR3 is CASSSSGIVSYNEQFF. CDR3 in DNA: TGTGCCAGCAGCTCTAGCGGGATAGTCTCCTACAATGAGCAGTTCTTC.

The genes are TRBV11-2 and TRBJ2-3, with 7 positions matching TRBD2. The CDR3 totals 15 residues. The V segment lost 5 bases and the J segment 6 bases; nucleotides outside the gene matches: 11. Germline CDR1 SGHAT, CDR2 FQNNGV. The DNA of the CDR3 is TGTGCCAGCAGCCTTGGCCAGCGGGGTCTCGATACGCAGTATTTT. Translating gives CASSLGQRGLDTQYF.

The chain is built from TRBV7-9 and TRBJ2-7; TRBD2 aligns across 10 bases. The CDR3 consists of 16 residues. Germline V gene data show CDR1 as SEHNR and CDR2 as FQNEAQ (reference sequence). Trimming removed 5 bases from V and 5 bases from J; junction bases left unmatched: 12. In nucleotides, the CDR3 is TGTGCCAGCAGCCCGTTCGATCTAGCGGGAGACCACGAGCAGTACTTC. This gives the protein CASSPFDLAGDHEQYF.

This clone appeared a single time. The V call is TRBV28, the J call TRBJ1-6; D gene uncertain. Trimming shortened V by 2 bases and J by 0 bases, and 5 bases separated the two germline ends. Germline-derived CDR1 and CDR2 are MDHEN and SYDVKM. This CDR3 has 15 residues. Here the CDR3 reads CASSLRSSYNSPLHF. The CDR3 region has the DNA TGTGCCAGCAGTTTAAGGAGCTCCTATAATTCACCCCTCCACTTT.

The chain combines TRBV29-1 with TRBJ2-5; D gene uncertain. Germline V gives CDR1 SQVTM, CDR2 ANQGSEA. The CDR3 runs 11 residues. Deletions cut 4 bases from V and 4 bases from J, with 7 bases between. DNA for the CDR3: TGCAGCGTTGGAACTGGAGAGACCCAGTACTTC. It is translated as CSVGTGETQYF.

The CDR3 sequence is CASSFGLAGGLWGNQPQHF. CDR3 nucleotides: TGTGCCAGCAGCTTCGGTTTGGCAGGGGGCCTTTGGGGCAATCAGCCCCAGCATTTT. The chain joins TRBV5-8 to TRBJ1-5; 8 positions agree with TRBD1. The CDR3 is 19 amino acids. V shed 2 bases, J shed 2 bases, and the junction held 15 bases outside the gene matches. In germline, CDR1 is SGHTS, CDR2 YDEGEE. Complete variable domain (other parts from reference TRBV5-8 and TRBJ1-5): EAGVTQSPTHLIKTRGQQATLRCSPISGHTSVYWYQQALGLGLQFLLWYDEGEERNRGNFPPRFSGRQFPNYSSELNVNALELEDSALYLCASSFGLAGGLWGNQPQHFGDGTRLSIL.

This clone was seen a single time. The chain carries TRBV6-1 and TRBJ2-7, with TRBD1 matching over 7 bases. The length of the CDR3 is 14 residues. CDR1 and CDR2 from the germline V gene are MNHNS and SASEGT. Germline trimming cut 3 bases from V and 4 bases from J; bases unmatched to any gene: 6. The CDR3 DNA is TGTGCCAGCAGTGATACGGGACAGCTATACGAGCAGTACGTC. Protein: CASSDTGQLYEQYV.

The chain uses TRBV5-1 and TRBJ2-5; 7 nucleotides align to TRBD2. The CDR3 is 15 residues long. Germline assignment: CDR1 SGHRS and CDR2 YFSETQ. J lost 2 bases, V lost 7 bases, and 11 bases had no gene match. The DNA of the CDR3 is TGCGCCAGCTCCTCTTGGGGGGGGGAACAAGAGACCCAGTACTTC. This encodes CASSSWGGEQETQYF. Filled out from reference TRBV5-1 and TRBJ2-5, the complete variable domain reads KAGVTQTPRYLIKTRGQQVTLSCSPISGHRSVSWYQQTPGQGLQFLFEYFSETQRNKGNFPGRFSGRQFSNSRSEMNVSTLELGDSALYLCASSSWGGEQETQYFGPGTRLLVL.

The chain couples TRBV3-1 (or the pseudogene TRBV3-2) to TRBJ1-3; TRBD1 aligns across 9 bases. With 5 bases clipped from V and 2 bases from J, the junction kept 4 bases outside the gene matches. Germline loops: CDR1 LGHDT, CDR2 YNNKEL (reference sequence). This CDR3 is 15 amino acids long. This CDR3 reads CASSTRTGAGNTIYF. The CDR3 nucleotides are TGTGCCAGCAGCACCCGGACAGGGGCTGGAAACACCATATATTTT.

The V and J genes are TRBV7-9 and TRBJ2-7; 7 positions agree with TRBD1. V lost 3 bases and J lost 3; bases outside the gene matches: 5. CDR3 size: 14 residues. In germline, CDR1 is SEHNR, CDR2 FQNEAQ (reference sequence). The CDR3 region has the DNA TGTGCCAGCAGCTTTGGGACAGTACTCTACGAGCAGTACTTC. It codes for CASSFGTVLYEQYF.

The gene calls are TRBV7-2 and TRBJ1-1; D is uncertain. In germline, CDR1 is SGHTA, CDR2 FQGNSA. Between the trimmed V and J ends, which lost 1 base and 3 bases, there was a span of 18 bases. The CDR3 totals 17 residues. The CDR3 nucleotides are TGTGCCAGCAGCTTAGATTGGTTGGCGGTCTTCTACACTGAAGCTTTCTTT. Protein product: CASSLDWLAVFYTEAFF.

The rearrangement joins TRBV28 to TRBJ2-5, with a possible D match to TRBD1 (5 bases). Germline CDR1 is MDHEN and CDR2 is SYDVKM. This CDR3 spans 13 amino acids. The ends were cut back, 7 bases at V and 5 bases at J, with 14 bases in the middle. The CDR3 nucleotides read TGTGCCAGCATTTCGATATCAGGGGAGACCCAGTACTTC. Protein product: CASISISGETQYF. The full variable domain, rest sourced from reference TRBV28 and TRBJ2-5, is DVKVTQSSRYLVKRTGEKVFLECVQDMDHENMFWYRQDPGLGLRLIYFSYDVKMKEKGDIPEGYSVSREKKERFSLILESASTNQTSMYLCASISISGETQYFGPGTRLLVL.